This T cell receptor (beta chain) was sequenced in a study of identifying expanded T cells in peripheral blood. During the collection period, no donor immune events like infections were recorded. Concerning this clone itself: Its antigen is unknown.

Study conclusions and caveats: About 1.2 clones differed between technical replicates, versus about 15 and 19 over time. Clone count variance between roughly 2-week samples rose with total template count.

Germline V gene sequence: CDR1 SGDLS, CDR2 YYNGEE. The V segment lost 2 bases and the J segment 6 bases; nucleotides outside the gene matches: 5. There are 14 residues in the CDR3. Only in-frame clones appear in the TCRdb table, and some are missing; sequencing was by immunoSEQ multiplex PCR. Among about 81,000 clones listed, about four fifths were seen once. The sample was blood. V is TRBV9 and J is TRBJ2-4; TRBD2 agrees at 7 bases. The receptor was derived from a person aged 18 to 69 in good health. CDR3 coding DNA: TGTGCCAGCAGCGTCGAGAGGGAGGGAAACATTCAGTACTTC. This translates into CASSVEREGNIQYF.